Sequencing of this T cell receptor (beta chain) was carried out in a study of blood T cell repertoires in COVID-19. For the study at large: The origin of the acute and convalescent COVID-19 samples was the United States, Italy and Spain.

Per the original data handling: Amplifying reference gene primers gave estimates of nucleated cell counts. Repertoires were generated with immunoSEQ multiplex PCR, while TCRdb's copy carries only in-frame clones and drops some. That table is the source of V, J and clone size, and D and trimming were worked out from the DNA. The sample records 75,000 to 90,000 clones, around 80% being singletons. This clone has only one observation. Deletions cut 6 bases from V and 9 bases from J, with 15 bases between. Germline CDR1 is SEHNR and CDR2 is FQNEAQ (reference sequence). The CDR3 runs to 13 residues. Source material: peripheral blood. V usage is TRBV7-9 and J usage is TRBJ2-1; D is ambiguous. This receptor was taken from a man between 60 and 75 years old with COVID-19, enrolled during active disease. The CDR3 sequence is CASSFSSVPEQFF. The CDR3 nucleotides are TGTGCCAGCAGTTTTTCTTCGGTCCCTGAGCAGTTCTTC.